Listed below are T cell receptor beta chains from one sample, sequenced in a study of T-cell memory formation after mild COVID-19. TCRdb fed the 5' RACE reads into MiXCR, producing one record per CDR3 protein. The table records 450,000 to 700,000 distinct CDR3 sequences, approximately 19% of them present only once. Sequencing input: PBMCs or a T cell subset sorted from them (not recorded which). These receptor sequences come from an adult woman who had mild COVID-19 (a few samples of this study predate the infection). Cell type and time point are not known. CDR3s include the opening cysteine and the closing phenylalanine or tryptophan. D genes are given only for firm matches. Rows give clone size only sometimes, using once, few, many, or a class for an expanded clone.

- TRBJ2-7 TRBV18 few CASSLLTAYEQYF TGTGCCAGCTCACTATTGACAGCCTACGAGCAGTACTTC
TRBD2 TRBJ2-3 TRBV6-5 - CASSYTSGGVSTDTQYF TGTGCCAGCAGTTACACTAGCGGGGGAGTTAGCACAGATACGCAGTATTTT
TRBD2 TRBJ2-1 TRBV27 few CASSRAGGWNEQFF TGTGCCAGCAGCCGAGCGGGAGGCTGGAATGAGCAGTTCTTC
TRBD1 TRBJ2-4 TRBV12-3/TRBV12-4 few CASSKQDRDSIQYF TGTGCCAGCAGTAAACAGGACAGGGATTCCATTCAGTACTTC
- TRBJ1-5 TRBV23-1 - CASSQTGPYSNQPQHF TGCGCCAGCAGTCAGACAGGCCCTTATAGCAATCAGCCCCAGCATTTT
TRBD2 TRBJ2-7 TRBV10-3 few CAAGDEQYF TGTGCCGCGGGGGACGAGCAGTACTTC
TRBD1 TRBJ1-1 TRBV4-2 - CASSQGQTSMNTEAFF TGTGCCAGCAGCCAGGGACAGACTTCTATGAACACTGAAGCTTTCTTT
- TRBJ2-4 TRBV9 - CASSRSGGLAKNIQYF TGTGCCAGCAGCCGATCCGGGGGGCTAGCCAAAAACATTCAGTACTTC
TRBD2 TRBJ2-1 TRBV13 - CASSGVAGGFHEQFF TGTGCCAGCAGCGGGGTAGCGGGAGGATTCCATGAGCAGTTCTTC
TRBD1 TRBJ2-7 TRBV29-1 many CSAAMGQGAYEQYF TGCAGCGCTGCGATGGGACAGGGGGCCTACGAGCAGTACTTC
- TRBJ2-4 TRBV20-1 few CSARGVAKNIQYF TGCAGTGCTAGAGGGGTAGCCAAAAACATTCAGTACTTC
TRBD2 TRBJ2-1 TRBV10-3 few CAISESSSGGNHEQFF TGTGCCATCAGTGAGAGTTCTAGCGGGGGGAACCATGAGCAGTTCTTC
- TRBJ2-3 TRBV9 many CASSVAPVPGGTDTQYF TGTGCCAGCAGCGTAGCACCTGTCCCGGGAGGCACAGATACGCAGTATTTT
TRBD1 TRBJ2-7 TRBV7-3 few CASSSNPGQEFYF TGTGCCAGCAGCTCGAACCCGGGACAGGAGTTCTACTTC
- TRBJ2-7 TRBV25-1 - CASGVDRVSYEQYF TGTGCCAGCGGGGTAGACAGAGTCTCCTACGAGCAGTACTTC
- TRBJ2-1 TRBV7-2 few CASSPSGYSYNEQFF TGTGCCAGCAGTCCATCAGGGTACTCCTACAATGAGCAGTTCTTC
TRBD1 TRBJ1-1 TRBV29-1 - CSAGQGMNTEAFF TGCAGCGCAGGACAGGGGATGAACACTGAAGCTTTCTTT
- TRBJ2-1 TRBV7-9 - CASSLEGSPYNEQFF TGTGCCAGCAGCTTAGAGGGTAGCCCCTACAATGAGCAGTTCTTC
TRBD1 TRBJ2-7 TRBV7-2 - CASSKTATGVYEQYF TGTGCCAGCAGCAAAACGGCGACAGGGGTTTACGAGCAGTACTTC
TRBD2 TRBJ2-3 TRBV30 once CAWSVGLERDTQYF TGTGCCTGGAGTGTAGGACTAGAACGAGATACGCAGTATTTT
TRBD2 TRBJ2-1 TRBV24-1 - CATSDPTSGGPAYNEQFF TGTGCCACCAGTGATCCAACTAGCGGGGGGCCTGCCTACAATGAGCAGTTCTTC
TRBD2 TRBJ2-5 TRBV12-3/TRBV12-4 - CASSFGTSGSQETQYF TGTGCCAGCAGTTTTGGGACTAGCGGGAGCCAAGAGACCCAGTACTTC
- TRBJ1-1 TRBV7-9 - CASSSPGGANTEAFF TGTGCCAGCAGCTCACCGGGGGGAGCGAACACTGAAGCTTTCTTT
- TRBJ2-5 TRBV7-9 few CASSIYPGEETQYF TGTGCCAGCAGCATATACCCGGGAGAGGAGACCCAGTACTTC
- TRBJ2-5 TRBV12-3/TRBV12-4 - CASSGGGWEETQYF TGTGCCAGCAGTGGGGGGGGCTGGGAGGAGACCCAGTACTTC
TRBD2 TRBJ2-1 TRBV7-9 few CASSSEGRTSGFYNEQFF TGTGCCAGCAGCTCCGAGGGGCGGACTAGCGGATTCTACAATGAGCAGTTCTTC
- TRBJ2-4 TRBV25-1 few CASSDLGHRAENIQYF TGTGCCAGCAGTGACCTCGGGCATCGGGCTGAAAACATTCAGTACTTC
- TRBJ1-5 TRBV5-5 many CASSNGLQGGQPQHF TGTGCCAGCAGCAATGGACTACAGGGTGGTCAGCCCCAGCATTTT
TRBD1 TRBJ1-1 TRBV4-1 - CASSQRSGQGSMNTEAFF TGCGCCAGCAGCCAAAGGTCGGGACAGGGCTCTATGAACACTGAAGCTTTCTTT
- TRBJ2-3 TRBV30 - CAWSPGTGPTDTQYF TGTGCCTGGAGCCCCGGGACGGGACCTACAGATACGCAGTATTTT
- TRBJ1-4 TRBV20-1 few CSARAIQGLNEKLFF TGCAGTGCTAGGGCCATCCAGGGCCTCAATGAAAAACTGTTTTTT
TRBD2 TRBJ2-3 TRBV7-6 - CASSLGYGLAGDTQYF TGTGCCAGCAGCTTAGGGTACGGACTAGCGGGAGATACGCAGTATTTT
TRBD2 TRBJ2-7 TRBV7-6 - CASSLAQGLAAYEQYF TGTGCCAGCAGCTTAGCTCAAGGACTAGCGGCCTACGAGCAGTACTTC
- TRBJ2-3 TRBV20-1 many CSTTTSTDTQYF TGCAGTACTACTACTAGCACAGATACGCAGTATTTT
TRBD1 TRBJ2-7 TRBV7-2 - CASSSRTGTVGEQYF TGTGCCAGCAGTTCCAGGACAGGGACAGTGGGTGAGCAGTACTTC
- TRBJ2-1 TRBV27 few CASRVTLVRYNEQFF TGTGCCAGCAGAGTTACCCTTGTGAGGTACAATGAGCAGTTCTTC
- TRBJ1-2 TRBV3-1 few CASSPWEGNYGYTF TGTGCCAGCAGCCCCTGGGAGGGGAACTATGGCTACACCTTC
- TRBJ2-3 TRBV4-1 - CASSQDSRRHTDTQYF TGCGCCAGCAGCCAAGACAGCAGACGACACACAGATACGCAGTATTTT
TRBD1 TRBJ2-2 TRBV25-1 few CASMTGSDAGELFF TGTGCCAGCATGACAGGGTCCGACGCCGGGGAGCTGTTTTTT
- TRBJ2-1 TRBV20-1 few CSASSAQGGSSYNEQFF TGCAGTGCTAGTTCAGCGCAAGGGGGGAGCTCCTACAATGAGCAGTTCTTC
TRBD2 TRBJ2-7 TRBV10-2 few CASRGLGAGAAEQYF TGCGCCAGCAGAGGTCTGGGAGCGGGGGCCGCCGAGCAGTACTTC
- TRBJ2-3 TRBV10-3 few CAISAYSVGWQYF TGTGCCATCAGTGCATACTCCGTTGGGTGGCAGTATTTT
- TRBJ1-1 TRBV9 few CASSVGAGTYEAFF TGTGCCAGCAGCGTAGGGGCCGGGACTTATGAAGCTTTCTTT
TRBD2 TRBJ2-7 TRBV7-2 few CASSFSRTSGSASYEQYF TGTGCCAGCAGCTTCTCTCGGACGAGCGGGAGTGCCTCCTACGAGCAGTACTTC
- TRBJ1-1 TRBV2 - CASSWAQVMNTEAFF TGTGCCAGCAGTTGGGCACAGGTTATGAACACTGAAGCTTTCTTT
TRBD1 TRBJ2-5 TRBV5-6 few CASSLAGTGETQYF TGTGCCAGCAGCTTGGCCGGGACAGGGGAGACCCAGTACTTC
TRBD1 TRBJ2-7 TRBV25-1 few CASMPGQGLAQVSYEQYF TGTGCCAGCATGCCGGGACAGGGGCTCGCGCAAGTGTCCTACGAGCAGTACTTC
TRBD1 TRBJ2-3 TRBV7-3 - CASSFTGAPTDTQYF TGTGCCAGCAGCTTCACAGGGGCCCCCACAGATACGCAGTATTTT
- TRBJ2-2 TRBV6-5 - CASSYGGAITGELFF TGTGCCAGCAGTTACGGGGGCGCTATCACCGGGGAGCTGTTTTTT
- TRBJ1-5 TRBV18 - CASSPFTPGDSNQPQHF TGTGCCAGCTCACCATTTACTCCGGGGGATAGCAATCAGCCCCAGCATTTT
TRBD1 TRBJ1-1 TRBV6-6 - CASGERGQGGTEAFF TGTGCCAGCGGGGAACGGGGACAGGGGGGGACTGAAGCTTTCTTT
TRBD1 TRBJ2-3 TRBV7-8 - CASSLLDRGGTDTQYF TGTGCCAGCAGCTTACTCGACAGGGGGGGCACAGATACGCAGTATTTT
- TRBJ1-5 TRBV19 - CATHGVYNQPQHF TGTGCCACGCATGGAGTTTACAATCAGCCCCAGCATTTT
- TRBJ2-1 TRBV5-1 - CASSLGIHNEQFF TGCGCCAGCAGCTTAGGGATCCACAATGAGCAGTTCTTC
TRBD1 TRBJ1-5 TRBV7-2 - CASSLAGQGGNQPQHF TGTGCCAGCAGCTTAGCAGGACAGGGGGGCAATCAGCCCCAGCATTTT
TRBD2 TRBJ2-7 TRBV29-1 many CSVEGLTSGRESSYEQYF TGCAGCGTTGAAGGTTTGACTAGCGGGAGGGAGAGCTCCTACGAGCAGTACTTC
TRBD2 TRBJ2-7 TRBV11-3 few CASSLTSGSPHEQYF TGTGCCAGCAGCCTGACTAGCGGGAGCCCCCACGAGCAGTACTTC